This TCR beta chain was sequenced during a study of blood T cells in healthy people across ages. Germline CDR1 SGHTA, CDR2 FQGNSA. After removal of 1 base from V and 5 bases from J, the junction contained 6 bases not matched to a gene. The CDR3 has 15 amino acids. Each donor's blood draw was roughly 9.8 milliliters of peripheral blood. Then a second PCR, running roughly 7 to 11 cycles, was carried out with a sample-barcoded 5' primer and a J-beta primer mix. From the 5' RACE reads, TCRdb called clonotypes with MiXCR, one entry per CDR3 protein. The sample shows over 1.5 million distinct CDR3 sequences, 40% to 55% of them seen only once.

V gene TRBV7-2 combines with J gene TRBJ2-7; 9 bases fit TRBD2. Sequencing was performed on blood. The clonotype comes from a woman between 35 and 50 years old in good health. Here the CDR3 reads CASSLGWTSVNEQYF. DNA of the CDR3: TGTGCCAGCAGCTTAGGTTGGACTAGCGTCAACGAGCAGTACTTC.